A selection of T cell receptor beta chains follows, all from one sample in a study of blood T cells in healthy people across ages. TCRdb called the 5' RACE reads again in MiXCR, with one record for every CDR3 protein. In the table there are 780,000 or so distinct CDR3 sequences, 56% of which are singletons. The sample taken for sequencing was blood. Every receptor here comes from a man aged 35-49 years in good health. Each CDR3 is given with its conserved first and last residue. The order of the fields is J gene, V gene, D gene, clone size, CDR3 protein, CDR3 DNA. D genes are given only for firm matches. Clone size is stated in some rows and not others, as once, few, many or a class when expanded.

j_gene: TRBJ2-7
v_gene: TRBV7-9
d_gene: TRBD2
abundance: NA
CDR3aa: CASSLVPSGRIVYEQYF
CDR3nt: TGTGCCAGCAGCTTAGTGCCTAGCGGGAGGATAGTCTACGAGCAGTACTTC

j_gene: TRBJ1-2
v_gene: TRBV15
d_gene: NA
abundance: NA
CDR3aa: CATSRGGVGYTF
CDR3nt: TGTGCCACCAGCAGAGGAGGGGTTGGCTACACCTTC

j_gene: TRBJ2-1
v_gene: TRBV7-9
d_gene: NA
abundance: NA
CDR3aa: CASSPWQGTYNEQFF
CDR3nt: TGTGCCAGCAGCCCGTGGCAGGGCACCTACAATGAGCAGTTCTTC

j_gene: TRBJ2-7
v_gene: TRBV4-2
d_gene: TRBD1
abundance: NA
CDR3aa: CASSQDSRQGTGEQYF
CDR3nt: TGTGCCAGCAGCCAAGATAGCCGACAGGGGACGGGCGAGCAGTACTTC

j_gene: TRBJ2-1
v_gene: TRBV7-2
d_gene: NA
abundance: NA
CDR3aa: CASRFNGGPSYNEQFF
CDR3nt: TGTGCCAGCAGGTTTAACGGGGGGCCCTCCTACAATGAGCAGTTCTTC

j_gene: TRBJ2-6
v_gene: TRBV20-1
d_gene: TRBD1
abundance: few
CDR3aa: CSARDHQGARPSGANVLTF
CDR3nt: TGCAGTGCTAGAGATCATCAGGGGGCAAGGCCCTCTGGGGCCAACGTCCTGACTTTC

j_gene: TRBJ1-5
v_gene: TRBV5-1
d_gene: NA
abundance: many
CDR3aa: CASSLAGDSNQPQHF
CDR3nt: TGTGCCAGCAGCTTGGCGGGGGATAGCAATCAGCCCCAGCATTTT

j_gene: TRBJ1-2
v_gene: TRBV6-6
d_gene: NA
abundance: few
CDR3aa: CASSFSSVGEGGYGYTF
CDR3nt: TGTGCCAGCAGTTTTAGTTCGGTCGGGGAGGGGGGCTATGGCTACACCTTC

j_gene: TRBJ2-6
v_gene: TRBV6-1
d_gene: NA
abundance: NA
CDR3aa: CASSEAGVISSGANVLTF
CDR3nt: TGTGCCAGCAGTGAAGCGGGGGTCATTTCGTCTGGGGCCAACGTCCTGACTTTC

j_gene: TRBJ2-7
v_gene: TRBV20-1
d_gene: NA
abundance: NA
CDR3aa: CSARSRAYEQYF
CDR3nt: TGCAGTGCTAGGTCTAGGGCGTACGAGCAGTACTTC

j_gene: TRBJ2-6
v_gene: TRBV20-1
d_gene: NA
abundance: NA
CDR3aa: CSASHPRSGANVLTF
CDR3nt: TGCAGTGCTAGCCACCCTCGTTCCGGGGCCAACGTCCTGACTTTC

j_gene: TRBJ2-7
v_gene: TRBV7-2
d_gene: NA
abundance: NA
CDR3aa: CASRPANVEYEQYF
CDR3nt: TGTGCCAGCCGACCCGCGAATGTTGAGTACGAGCAGTACTTC

j_gene: TRBJ1-2
v_gene: TRBV9
d_gene: NA
abundance: few
CDR3aa: CASSEGGANYGYTF
CDR3nt: TGTGCCAGCAGCGAGGGGGGTGCCAACTATGGCTACACCTTC

j_gene: TRBJ2-7
v_gene: TRBV7-6
d_gene: NA
abundance: NA
CDR3aa: CAGSLAPLAFDYEQYF
CDR3nt: TGTGCCGGCAGCTTAGCGCCACTAGCCTTTGACTACGAGCAGTACTTC

j_gene: TRBJ1-2
v_gene: TRBV5-6
d_gene: NA
abundance: NA
CDR3aa: CASRRSTNYGYTF
CDR3nt: TGTGCCAGCAGGAGATCTACTAACTATGGCTACACCTTC

j_gene: TRBJ2-1
v_gene: TRBV24-1
d_gene: NA
abundance: NA
CDR3aa: CATSDFQGTNEQFF
CDR3nt: TGTGCCACCAGTGATTTTCAGGGCACCAATGAGCAGTTCTTC

j_gene: TRBJ1-2
v_gene: TRBV4-1
d_gene: NA
abundance: few
CDR3aa: CASSQPRGAYGYTF
CDR3nt: TGCGCCAGCAGCCAGCCCAGGGGCGCCTATGGCTACACCTTC

j_gene: TRBJ1-1
v_gene: TRBV4-2
d_gene: NA
abundance: few
CDR3aa: CASSPTTRGTEAFF
CDR3nt: TGTGCCAGCAGCCCAACGACAAGGGGCACTGAAGCTTTCTTT

j_gene: TRBJ2-4
v_gene: TRBV25-1
d_gene: TRBD2
abundance: NA
CDR3aa: CASSGGIGRELLAQYF
CDR3nt: TGTGCCAGCAGTGGGGGAATCGGGCGGGAGCTTTTGGCGCAGTACTTC

j_gene: TRBJ2-1
v_gene: TRBV29-1
d_gene: NA
abundance: NA
CDR3aa: CSEQVINEQFF
CDR3nt: TGCAGCGAACAGGTAATCAATGAGCAGTTCTTC